This T cell receptor beta chain was captured in a study of blood T cell repertoires in COVID-19. Germline assignment: CDR1 SGHTA and CDR2 FQGNSA. The CDR3 has 16 amino acids. The J segment lost 1 base and the V segment lost 5 bases, leaving 11 bases of the junction unmatched. Libraries were prepared by immunoSEQ multiplex PCR; TCRdb keeps only in-frame clonotypes and omits some of them. The data show almost 55,000 clones, with about 87% seen just once and roughly 3.5% held by the top ten. The chain employs TRBV7-2 and TRBJ2-7, with 7 nucleotides matching TRBD1. The clonotype comes from a human donor in a cohort sampled during active COVID-19. The sequenced material came from peripheral blood. The CDR3 sequence is CASSQHRGASSYEQYF. The CDR3 DNA is TGTGCCAGCAGCCAACACAGGGGAGCCTCTTCCTACGAGCAGTACTTC.